These 12 T cell receptor beta chains were sequenced from one sample in a study of blood T cell repertoires in COVID-19. TCRdb's copy holds only in-frame clones and misses some; the assay was immunoSEQ multiplex PCR. The table has 70,000 to 95,000 clones, around 90% seen once; the top ten hold roughly 1.5%. The sequenced material came from peripheral blood. Receptors were obtained from a human donor with active COVID-19. The donor label of this sample is uncertain.

V and J are TRBV7-8 and TRBJ2-1, with D unclear. This CDR3 region has 15 residues. The germline V gene has CDR1 SGHVS and CDR2 FQNEAQ. Trimming took 1 base from V and 6 from J, leaving 13 bases between them. CDR3 DNA: TGTGCCAGCAGCTTAGTTTTAGTTCGTTTCAATGAGCAGTTCTTC. Amino acid sequence: CASSLVLVRFNEQFF.

V and J are TRBV5-4 and TRBJ2-2; D is uncertain. The CDR3 consists of 14 residues. Germline CDR1 and CDR2: SGHNT and YYREEE (reference sequence). Trimming removed 0 bases at V and 11 bases at J, with 14 bases between. In DNA form, the CDR3 reads TGTGCCAGCAGCTTGGTCTCCGCCCCGCGCGAGCTGTTTTTT. It yields the protein CASSLVSAPRELFF.

This chain links TRBV6-4 with TRBJ1-2; the D gene is possibly TRBD1 (5 bases). CDR1 and CDR2 from the germline V gene are MRHNA and SNTAGT. This CDR3 spans 15 amino acids. The germline V and J ends were trimmed by 2 bases and 7 bases, with 17 bases remaining between them. The CDR3 loop reads CASSDTPQAIGGYTF. In DNA form, the CDR3 reads TGTGCCAGCAGTGACACGCCACAGGCGATTGGTGGCTACACCTTC.

This chain joins TRBV28 and TRBJ1-2, with D hard to call. The CDR3 is 14 amino acids. From germline, CDR1 is MDHEN and CDR2 SYDVKM. V shed 4 bases and J shed 8 bases, with 17 bases lying between them. CDR3 nucleotides: TGTGCCAGCAGTTACCCCACGGGAGGTGCGGGCTACACCTTC. It translates to CASSYPTGGAGYTF.

This chain connects TRBV13 to TRBJ1-6; possibly TRBD1 for D (5 bases). This CDR3 comprises 15 residues. V lost 2 bases and J lost 12, with 17 bases in between. Germline assignment: CDR1 PRHDT and CDR2 FYEKMQ (reference sequence). The CDR3 is CASSLSREASGPLHF. The CDR3 nucleotides read TGTGCCAGCAGCTTATCCAGGGAAGCCTCCGGACCCCTCCACTTT.

The chain joins TRBV6-6 to TRBJ1-2; a weak D match, TRBD1 (5 bases). The CDR3 has 16 residues. Germline CDR1 reads MNHNY; CDR2 reads SVGAGI (reference sequence). V dropped 2 bases and J dropped 6 bases, with 19 bases sitting between them. In DNA, the CDR3 is TGTGCCAGCAGTTACAGGGGTGTACCCTTTAATGATGGCTACACCTTC. This encodes CASSYRGVPFNDGYTF.

The chain couples TRBV5-1 to TRBJ2-5; TRBD2 matches 7 bases. Germline-derived CDR1 and CDR2 are SGHRS and YFSETQ. V shed 3 bases and J 1 base; nucleotides not matched to a gene: 9. The CDR3 spans 16 residues. The CDR3 reads CASSWTSSYSQETQYF. DNA of the CDR3: TGCGCCAGCAGCTGGACTAGTTCATACAGCCAAGAGACCCAGTACTTC.

V and J are TRBV7-9 and TRBJ2-7, with 7 bases lining up with TRBD2. CDR3 length equals 16 residues. V lost 4 bases and J lost 0; bases outside the gene matches: 9. From germline, CDR1 is SEHNR and CDR2 FQNEAQ (reference sequence). This chain's CDR3 is CASSSTLGGVSYEQYF. The DNA for the CDR3 is TGTGCCAGCAGCTCAACCCTGGGGGGGGTCTCCTACGAGCAGTACTTC.

This chain uses TRBV6-2 or TRBV6-3 with TRBJ1-2; D is undetermined. CDR1 is MNHEY, CDR2 SVGEGT, per germline. The CDR3 has 12 residues. V was shortened by 3 bases and J by 2 bases, with 4 bases between the two germline ends. The CDR3 bases are TGTGCCAGCAGTTATCAAAACTATGGCTACACCTTC. As protein: CASSYQNYGYTF.

This rearrangement joins TRBV3-1 (or the pseudogene TRBV3-2) to TRBJ2-5, with TRBD2 matching 7 bases. V was pared by 2 bases and J by 7 bases, with 13 bases of the junction left unmatched. The germline V gene encodes CDR1 LGHDT and CDR2 YNNKEL (reference sequence). CDR3 size: 16 residues. Written as DNA, the CDR3 is TGTGCCAGCAGCCAAATGAGCCCGGGACTATCGGGGACCCAGTACTTC. This encodes CASSQMSPGLSGTQYF.

V and J are TRBV7-2 and TRBJ2-3; possibly TRBD1 for D (5 bases). Germline V lookup: CDR1 SGHTA, CDR2 FQGNSA. The CDR3 extends over 16 amino acids. Between the trimmed V and J ends, which lost 5 bases and 8 bases, there was a span of 23 bases. The CDR3 DNA sequence: TGTGCCAGCAGCACACGTCGCCGGGCAGGGAAGGGTACGCAGTATTTT. Protein: CASSTRRRAGKGTQYF.

This chain connects TRBV15 to TRBJ1-1; D is perhaps TRBD1 (5 bases). In germline, CDR1 is LNHNV, CDR2 YYDKDF (reference sequence). V was cut by 0 bases and J by 8 bases, with 13 bases left in between. The CDR3 consists of 14 residues. CDR3 DNA: TGTGCCACCAGCAGAGATCGTGGGGGGTGGGAAGCTTTCTTT. Translating it yields CATSRDRGGWEAFF.